These 26 T cell receptor beta chains were all obtained from the same sample, sequenced in a study of blood T cell repertoires in COVID-19. The data were produced by immunoSEQ multiplex PCR, yet TCRdb's version contains in-frame clones alone and is incomplete. Here the sample spans 250,000 or so clones, roughly 85% being singletons. The specimen was PBMCs or T cells enriched from blood (not recorded which). These receptors all come from a woman aged 45 to 65 who had been exposed to COVID-19.

The chain is built from TRBV29-1 and TRBJ2-3; TRBD1 matches at 10 bases. The V segment lost 8 bases and the J segment 3 bases; nucleotides outside the gene matches: 8. Per the germline V gene, CDR1 is SQVTM and CDR2 is ANQGSEA. The CDR3 consists of 14 residues. CDR3 coding DNA: TGCAGCACCCGACAGGGGGCGGTGACAGATACGCAGTATTTT. This translates into CSTRQGAVTDTQYF.

The V call is TRBV2, the J call TRBJ2-7; no reliable D call. Trimming removed 8 bases at V and 2 bases at J, with 10 bases between. The CDR3 has 12 residues. Germline lookup yields CDR1 SNHLY and CDR2 FYNNEI. The CDR3 coding sequence is TGTGCCAGCTCTCAGGTTCCCTACGAGCAGTACTTC. Translation gives CASSQVPYEQYF.

The rearrangement links TRBV30 to TRBJ2-5; perhaps TRBD1 as D (6 bases). Germline V gene data show CDR1 as GTSNPN and CDR2 as SVGIG (reference sequence). The CDR3 is 12 residues long. The germline V and J ends were trimmed by 6 bases and 1 base, with 9 bases remaining between them. The CDR3 reads CACGTLQETQYF. Written as DNA, the CDR3 is TGTGCCTGTGGGACACTCCAAGAGACCCAGTACTTC.

CDR3: CASSSRGGLQPQHF. The CDR3 nucleotides are TGTGCCAGCAGTTCCCGGGGGGGGCTTCAGCCCCAGCATTTT. The chain couples TRBV27 to TRBJ1-5; a possible D gene is TRBD1 (6 bases). Trimming pared 4 bases from V and 6 bases from J, leaving 13 bases between. CDR1 is MNHEY and CDR2 is SMNVEV in the germline V gene (reference sequence). The CDR3 loop spans 14 amino acids.

The chain has TRBV10-2 and TRBJ2-1, with D perhaps matching TRBD2 (5 bases). The germline V and J ends were trimmed by 5 bases and 8 bases, with 13 bases remaining between them. Germline V gene sequence: CDR1 WSHSY, CDR2 SAAADI. The CDR3 spans 13 residues. Written as DNA, the CDR3 is TGCGCCAGCAGTCGTCGCGGGCAGGATGAGCAGTTCTTC. Its protein product is CASSRRGQDEQFF.

The genes are TRBV25-1 and TRBJ1-1; D is unresolved. Per germline, CDR1 MGHDK and CDR2 SYGVNS. This CDR3 is 15 amino acids long. V lost 3 bases, J lost 7 bases, and 18 bases lay in between. Written as DNA, the CDR3 is TGTGCCAGCAGTGACGAAAGGAGGGAAATGGGTGAAGCTTTCTTT. Translating gives CASSDERREMGEAFF.

In DNA, the CDR3 is TGTGCCAGCAGCAAATCTGGGACAGCCAATGAGCAGTTCTTC. Translation: CASSKSGTANEQFF. The chain couples TRBV11-1 to TRBJ2-1, with 7 bases aligning to TRBD1. The length of the CDR3 is 14 residues. V was pared by 5 bases and J by 6 bases, with 7 bases of the junction left unmatched. CDR1 SGHAT and CDR2 FQDESV come from the germline V gene (reference sequence).

The chain combines TRBV18 with TRBJ2-7; 9 bases match TRBD1. CDR3 length equals 15 residues. V lost 3 bases to trimming and J lost 3 bases; unmatched junction nucleotides: 6. Germline CDR1 and CDR2: KGHSH and LQKENI. The CDR3 bases are TGTGCCAGCTCACCGGGACAGGGACATAGCTACGAGCAGTACTTC. It is translated as CASSPGQGHSYEQYF. The variable domain in full, completed from reference TRBV18 and TRBJ2-7, reads NAGVMQNPRHLVRRRGQEARLRCSPMKGHSHVYWYRQLPEEGLKFMVYLQKENIIDESGMPKERFSAEFPKEGPSILRIQQVVRGDSAAYFCASSPGQGHSYEQYFGPGTRLTVT.

The rearrangement uses TRBV2 and TRBJ2-2; D might be TRBD1 (6 bases). The CDR3 is 15 residues long. V was trimmed by 3 bases and J by 1 base, leaving 9 bases between them. The germline gives CDR1 SNHLY, CDR2 FYNNEI. CDR3 loop: CASSEKQGNTGELFF. The CDR3 nucleotides read TGTGCCAGCAGTGAGAAACAGGGGAACACCGGGGAGCTGTTTTTT.

V gene TRBV5-1 combines with J gene TRBJ2-7; possibly TRBD1 for D (5 bases). The CDR3 extends over 15 amino acids. The V gene's germline CDR1 is SGHRS and CDR2 YFSETQ. Trimming pared 0 bases from V and 2 bases from J, leaving 12 bases between. The DNA for the CDR3 is TGCGCCAGCAGCTTGGGCGCAGGGATTACCTACGAGCAGTACTTC. Translation: CASSLGAGITYEQYF.

The genes are TRBV28 and TRBJ2-5, with 10 bases identical to TRBD1. The CDR3 runs to 15 residues. Unmatched junction bases numbered 8, after V lost 5 bases and J lost 5 bases. Germline V CDR1 and CDR2: MDHEN, SYDVKM. CDR3 in amino acids: CASSLRQGAEETQYF. CDR3 in DNA: TGTGCCAGCAGTCTCCGACAGGGGGCTGAGGAGACCCAGTACTTC.

In this sample, this clone turned up once. The chain recombines TRBV19 with TRBJ1-4; 7 bases are shared with TRBD1. Germline V CDR1 and CDR2: LNHDA, SQIVND (reference sequence). The CDR3 is 15 residues long. The trim removed 7 bases at V and 0 bases at J, leaving 5 bases unmatched. The CDR3 DNA follows: TGTGCCAGTATAGACAGGGCGACAACTAATGAAAAACTGTTTTTT. Translated, it gives CASIDRATTNEKLFF.

V usage is TRBV7-2 and J usage is TRBJ1-1; TRBD1 might be the D (6 bases). V was pared by 5 bases and J by 4 bases, with 11 bases between. CDR3 length: 13 amino acids. Germline V gene lookup returns CDR1 SGHTA and CDR2 FQGNSA. CDR3 region: CASSRQGLTEAFF. The CDR3 region has the DNA TGTGCCAGCAGCCGCCAGGGGCTCACTGAAGCTTTCTTT.

The gene calls are TRBV9 and TRBJ1-6; D ambiguous. The V end lost 4 bases, the J end lost 0 bases, and 14 bases lay between the germline ends. The CDR3 spans 17 residues. Germline lookup yields CDR1 SGDLS and CDR2 YYNGEE. The CDR3: CASSPRGSRSYNSPLHF. CDR3 sequence (DNA): TGTGCCAGCAGCCCCCGCGGGAGCCGCTCCTATAATTCACCCCTCCACTTT.

This rearrangement joins TRBV12-3 or TRBV12-4 to TRBJ1-1; no firm D call. There are 13 residues in the CDR3. V dropped 2 bases and J dropped 8 bases, with 12 bases sitting between them. CDR3 DNA: TGTGCCAGCAGTTTATTAGCCCCCCAAGAAGCTTTCTTT. Amino acids: CASSLLAPQEAFF.

The genes are TRBV2 and TRBJ1-2; D perhaps matches TRBD1 (5 bases). Per germline, CDR1 SNHLY and CDR2 FYNNEI. Trimming took off 4 bases at V and 13 bases at J, with 19 bases between the two ends. The CDR3 has 13 residues. Here the CDR3 DNA reads TGTGCCAGCAGTGGGGGAATCATCACAGGCAGCACCTTC. The encoded protein is CASSGGIITGSTF. Variable domain in full (rest from reference TRBV2 and TRBJ1-2): EPEVTQTPSHQVTQMGQEVILRCVPISNHLYFYWYRQILGQKVEFLVSFYNNEISEKSEIFDDQFSVERPDGSNFTLKIRSTKLEDSAMYFCASSGGIITGSTFGSGTRLTVV.

The CDR3 reads CAGGGHPYGYTF. The DNA for the CDR3 is TGTGCCGGGGGGGGACACCCCTATGGCTACACCTTC. The chain recombines TRBV30 with TRBJ1-2; D may be TRBD1 (6 bases). The CDR3 is 12 residues long. Germline V lookup: CDR1 GTSNPN, CDR2 SVGIG (reference sequence). Deletions cut 8 bases from V and 4 bases from J, with 14 bases between.

V usage is TRBV7-2 and J usage is TRBJ2-4, with a possible D match to TRBD2 (5 bases). The germline V gene has CDR1 SGHTA and CDR2 FQGNSA. CDR3 size: 14 residues. Trimming removed 4 bases from V and 5 bases from J, with 12 bases in between. The CDR3 spells CASSSGLVQNIQYF. CDR3 bases: TGTGCCAGCAGCTCTGGACTCGTGCAAAACATTCAGTACTTC. Based on the CDR3 plus reference TRBV7-2 and TRBJ2-4, the full variable domain is GAGVSQSPSNKVTEKGKDVELRCDPISGHTALYWYRQSLGQGLEFLIYFQGNSAPDKSGLPSDRFSAERTGGSVSTLTIQRTQQEDSAVYLCASSSGLVQNIQYFGAGTRLSVL.

This CDR3 reads CASTFIKDSANYGYTF. CDR3 DNA: TGTGCCAGCACCTTTATTAAGGACAGCGCTAACTATGGCTACACCTTC. The chain joins TRBV7-9 to TRBJ1-2, with D possibly matching TRBD1 (6 bases). V lost 7 bases to trimming and J lost 0 bases, with 18 bases between them. Germline lookup yields CDR1 SEHNR and CDR2 FQNEAQ (reference sequence). The CDR3 has 16 amino acids.

This clone was seen a single time. The chain combines TRBV30 with TRBJ1-1; 7 bases agree with TRBD1. This CDR3 spans 15 amino acids. V dropped 2 bases and J dropped 3; count of bases not matched to a gene: 9. The V gene's germline CDR1 is GTSNPN and CDR2 SVGIG (reference sequence). The CDR3 DNA follows: TGTGCCTGGAGTCCGGTTGACAGGGTGTACACTGAAGCTTTCTTT. This encodes CAWSPVDRVYTEAFF.

The V and J genes are TRBV19 and TRBJ1-1; D is uncertain. Germline assignment: CDR1 LNHDA and CDR2 SQIVND (reference sequence). The V gene lost 6 bases and the J gene lost 1 base, with 12 bases spanning the gap. This CDR3 spans 14 amino acids. CDR3 region: CASSPGQGNTEAFF. The CDR3 bases are TGTGCCAGTAGCCCAGGCCAAGGGAACACTGAAGCTTTCTTT.

This chain connects TRBV6-4 to TRBJ1-1, with D unresolved. Per the germline V gene, CDR1 is MRHNA and CDR2 is SNTAGT. V was cut by 2 bases and J by 1 base, with 5 bases left in between. The CDR3 covers 13 residues. The CDR3 loop reads CASSDTGNTEAFF. The DNA for the CDR3 is TGTGCCAGCAGTGACACCGGGAACACTGAAGCTTTCTTT.

This clone was detected only once. The chain has TRBV7-3 and TRBJ2-2, with TRBD1 as a possible D gene (5 bases). The CDR3 has 16 residues. The ends were cut back, 2 bases at V and 7 bases at J, with 17 bases in the middle. The germline CDR1 and CDR2 sequences are SGHTA and FQGTGA. The CDR3 DNA sequence: TGTGCCAGCAGCTTACAGGGCGTTGAGGTGAGCGGGGAGCTGTTTTTT. Translating it yields CASSLQGVEVSGELFF.

The chain has TRBV9 and TRBJ1-6; no clear D gene. The CDR3 consists of 12 residues. Deletions cut 7 bases from V and 6 bases from J, with 8 bases between. In germline, CDR1 is SGDLS, CDR2 YYNGEE. This chain's CDR3 is CASGRINSPLHF. The CDR3 region has the DNA TGTGCCAGCGGGAGGATTAATTCACCCCTCCACTTT.

The V call is TRBV23-1, the J call TRBJ2-6, with TRBD2 identical over 10 bases. TRBV23-1 is designated an ORF whose function remains uncertain. This CDR3 is built from 20 residues. The V segment lost 8 bases and the J segment 2 bases; nucleotides outside the gene matches: 18. CDR3 in DNA: TGCGCCAGCCCCCGGGGACAGCGGGGGGGCCAAATAACTGGGGCCAACGTCCTGACTTTC. As protein: CASPRGQRGGQITGANVLTF.

The chain has TRBV5-4 and TRBJ2-5; 7 nucleotides agree with TRBD2. This CDR3 region has 15 residues. V was clipped by 4 bases and J by 3 bases; unmatched bases: 9. Germline CDR1 and CDR2: SGHNT and YYREEE (reference sequence). Here the CDR3 DNA reads TGTGCCAGCAGCGCGACCGCGGGAGAAAAAGAGACCCAGTACTTC. Translating it yields CASSATAGEKETQYF.